What follows are 24 T cell receptor beta chains derived from one specimen sequenced in a study of shared clonotypes between healthy human individuals. Sequencing was performed with immunoSEQ multiplex PCR; in TCRdb, only in-frame clones are kept and a portion is missing. Altogether about 2.4 million clones are present, approximately 90% being singletons, with the ten largest covering roughly 0.15%. The sample consisted of naive CD4+ T cells sorted from blood. Subset specified: CD45RA+ positively selected. These receptors were collected from a man between 18 and 29 years old in good health.

The J gene is TRBJ2-3, the V gene TRBV6-6; no definite D call. V was pared by 8 bases and J by 5 bases, with 8 bases between. The CDR3 has 11 amino acids. CDR1 and CDR2 (germline): MNHNY, SVGAGI (reference sequence). As DNA, the CDR3 is TGTGCCAGCGAAAAGGGAGATACGCAGTATTTT. It translates to CASEKGDTQYF.

The chain is built from TRBV7-2 and TRBJ2-5; 9 positions agree with TRBD1. The CDR3 is 13 residues long. The V gene's germline CDR1 is SGHTA and CDR2 FQGNSA. With 5 bases clipped from V and 5 bases from J, the junction kept 3 bases outside the gene matches. DNA for the CDR3: TGTGCCAGCAGCGGACAGGGGATGGAGACCCAGTACTTC. Encoded protein: CASSGQGMETQYF.

The chain combines TRBV5-1 with TRBJ2-1; TRBD1 is a possible D gene (6 bases). The CDR3 extends over 16 amino acids. Germline assignment: CDR1 SGHRS and CDR2 YFSETQ. V was pared by 2 bases and J by 4 bases, with 16 bases between. CDR3 sequence (DNA): TGCGCCAGCAGCTTCTCAGGACAGTCTTCTTACAATGAGCAGTTCTTC. This translates into CASSFSGQSSYNEQFF.

Worth noting for this clone: An end of the junction does not agree with germline; a read error may underlie this. The chain combines TRBV6-6 with TRBJ2-1, with 8 bases fitting TRBD1. The CDR3 totals 16 residues. Germline V gene data show CDR1 as MNHNY and CDR2 as SVGAGI (reference sequence). The CDR3 reads CASSPGQVAAYSEQFF. Here the CDR3 DNA reads TGTGCCAGCAGTCCGGGACAGGTCGCCGCCTACAGTGAGCAGTTCTTC.

This sequence joins TRBV5-6 and TRBJ2-5, with D unresolved. The J call could be wrong; TRBJ2-7 is a better fit for the DNA end. This CDR3 region has 11 residues. CDR1 is SGHDT, CDR2 YYEEEE, per germline. The CDR3 loop reads CASSYGHEQYF. The DNA for the CDR3 is TGTGCCAGCAGCTACGGACACGAGCAGTACTTC.

The chain has TRBV11-3 and TRBJ1-6; a weak D match, TRBD1 (6 bases). In germline, CDR1 is SGHNT, CDR2 YENEEA. The CDR3 has 16 residues. The V end lost 3 bases, the J end lost 7 bases, and 16 bases lay between the germline ends. This chain's CDR3 is CASSLGGGQVNSPLHF. As DNA, the CDR3 is TGTGCCAGCAGCTTGGGGGGGGGACAAGTCAATTCACCCCTCCACTTT.

The chain is built from TRBV28 and TRBJ2-7; the D gene is possibly TRBD1 (6 bases). Trimming removed 8 bases from V and 6 bases from J, with 23 bases in between. The germline V gene has CDR1 MDHEN and CDR2 SYDVKM. The CDR3 length is 15 residues. The CDR3 nucleotides are TGTGCCAGCGGACCCGGACAGATAGGTTCATCCGAGCAGTACTTC. Protein product: CASGPGQIGSSEQYF. Full variable domain (rest looked up from reference TRBV28 and TRBJ2-7): DVKVTQSSRYLVKRTGEKVFLECVQDMDHENMFWYRQDPGLGLRLIYFSYDVKMKEKGDIPEGYSVSREKKERFSLILESASTNQTSMYLCASGPGQIGSSEQYFGPGTRLTVT.

In the case of this clone: At one of its ends the junction is not consistent with the germline gene, which may arise from a read error. The chain combines TRBV28 with TRBJ1-1, with D perhaps TRBD1 (6 bases). The CDR3 extends over 12 amino acids. From germline, CDR1 is MDHEN and CDR2 SYDVKM. In DNA form, the CDR3 reads TGTGCCAGCAGACCTCCTGAGGGGGGGCGGGTCTTT. Translating it yields CASRPPEGGRVF.

The chain is built from TRBV7-2 and TRBJ2-7, with D perhaps TRBD1 (6 bases). V was trimmed by 1 base and J by 2 bases, leaving 12 bases between them. The CDR3 consists of 15 residues. The germline V gene encodes CDR1 SGHTA and CDR2 FQGNSA. CDR3 region: CASSLGKGGPYEQYF. For the CDR3, the DNA is TGTGCCAGCAGCTTAGGGAAAGGGGGTCCCTACGAGCAGTACTTC.

This rearrangement joins TRBV10-3 to TRBJ2-1; 8 bases fit TRBD2. Germline V CDR1 and CDR2: ENHRY, SYGVKD. J was trimmed by 7 bases and V by 6 bases; bases with no gene match: 14. This CDR3 has 16 residues. The CDR3 spells CAISQQSGSGRNEQFF. CDR3 DNA: TGTGCCATCAGCCAGCAGAGCGGGAGTGGGAGAAATGAGCAGTTCTTC.

This chain joins TRBV5-1 and TRBJ1-2; no definite D call. Looked up from germline, CDR1 is SGHRS and CDR2 is YFSETQ. The germline V and J ends were trimmed by 0 bases and 4 bases, with 16 bases remaining between them. The CDR3 is 16 amino acids. Here the CDR3 DNA reads TGCGCCAGCAGCTTGGTTCCGGGCCAAACCCCCTATGGCTACACCTTC. It yields the protein CASSLVPGQTPYGYTF.

This sequence joins TRBV27 and TRBJ2-7, with D possibly being TRBD1 (5 bases). Germline-derived CDR1 and CDR2 are MNHEY and SMNVEV (reference sequence). The CDR3 runs 14 residues. The V end lost 7 bases, the J end lost 3 bases, and 16 bases lay between the germline ends. CDR3 coding DNA: TGTGCCAGCACTGAAGGAAGGGGCGGCTACGAGCAGTACTTC. Its translation is CASTEGRGGYEQYF.

Note on this clone: Within the sample, other DNA sequences also encode this same CDR3. The V and J genes are TRBV5-1 and TRBJ2-2; perhaps TRBD2 as D (6 bases). Trimming cost V 1 base and J 5 bases, with 9 bases left between them. Germline assignment: CDR1 SGHRS and CDR2 YFSETQ. This CDR3 is built from 14 residues. The DNA of the CDR3 is TGCGCCAGCAGCTTGTTGGCGGGGACCGGGGAGCTGTTTTTT. Encoded protein: CASSLLAGTGELFF.

J is TRBJ2-3 and V is TRBV5-1; D unclear. V lost 4 bases and J lost 2, with 11 bases in between. CDR1 and CDR2 from the germline V gene are SGHRS and YFSETQ. CDR3 length: 14 residues. In DNA, the CDR3 is TGCGCCAGCAGCCTGGACCGTATCACAGATACGCAGTATTTT. This translates into CASSLDRITDTQYF.

This chain connects TRBV4-1 to TRBJ1-1, with 7 bases identical to TRBD1. This CDR3 is built from 16 residues. Trimming cost V 3 bases and J 0 bases; bases outside gene matches: 7. Germline CDR1 MGHRA, CDR2 YSYEKL. In nucleotides, the CDR3 is TGCGCCAGCAGCCAGGCGACAGGGTTACTGAACACTGAAGCTTTCTTT. It yields the protein CASSQATGLLNTEAFF.

The chain has TRBV29-1 and TRBJ1-1; D remains unclear. Germline V gives CDR1 SQVTM, CDR2 ANQGSEA. The CDR3 length is 14 residues. V shed 1 base and J shed 1 base, with 10 bases lying between them. The CDR3 DNA follows: TGCAGCGTTGAAGCGAACGGACGGAACACTGAAGCTTTCTTT. Its translation is CSVEANGRNTEAFF.

The chain uses TRBV14 and TRBJ1-2; no firm D call. Between the trimmed V and J ends, which lost 4 bases and 5 bases, there was a span of 8 bases. This CDR3 region has 12 residues. Germline values: CDR1 SGHDN, CDR2 FVKESK. The CDR3 is CASSRGAYGYTF. CDR3 DNA sequence: TGTGCCAGCAGCCGAGGAGCTTATGGCTACACCTTC.

Comments on this clone: This specimen includes other DNA sequences encoding the same CDR3. This chain connects TRBV7-9 to TRBJ1-6; tentatively, D is TRBD1 (6 bases). CDR1 SEHNR and CDR2 FQNEAQ come from the germline V gene (reference sequence). This CDR3 has 14 residues. Trimming removed 2 bases at V and 7 bases at J, with 9 bases between. The CDR3 spells CASSLRTENSPLHF. The CDR3 DNA reads TGTGCCAGCAGCTTACGGACAGAGAATTCACCCCTCCACTTT.

The chain employs TRBV29-1 and TRBJ2-6; D is unresolved. Germline V lookup: CDR1 SQVTM, CDR2 ANQGSEA. The CDR3 totals 15 residues. Trimming took off 0 bases at V and 4 bases at J, with 10 bases between the two ends. The CDR3 here is CSVEDLSLGANVLTF. Here the CDR3 DNA reads TGCAGCGTTGAAGATCTCAGCTTAGGGGCCAACGTCCTGACTTTC. Full variable domain (remainder filled in from reference TRBV29-1 and TRBJ2-6): SAVISQKPSRDICQRGTSLTIQCQVDSQVTMMFWYRQQPGQSLTLIATANQGSEATYESGFVIDKFPISRPNLTFSTLTVSNMSPEDSSIYLCSVEDLSLGANVLTFGAGSRLTVL.

The chain employs TRBV6-1 and TRBJ1-3, with a possible D match to TRBD1 (6 bases). The ends were cut back, 2 bases at V and 2 bases at J, with 16 bases in the middle. The CDR3 loop spans 17 amino acids. From germline, CDR1 is MNHNS and CDR2 SASEGT. The CDR3 DNA sequence: TGTGCCAGCAGTGAACGGGAGACAGGCCGACCTGGAAACACCATATATTTT. Translated, it gives CASSERETGRPGNTIYF.

This rearrangement joins TRBV19 to TRBJ2-2; 12 bases are shared with TRBD2. Germline-derived CDR1 and CDR2 are LNHDA and SQIVND (reference sequence). The CDR3 is made up of 15 amino acids. With V trimmed by 5 bases and J by 6 bases, 4 bases remained unmatched. CDR3 protein: CASSAPSGRAGELFF. The CDR3 DNA is TGTGCCAGTAGTGCCCCTAGCGGGAGGGCCGGGGAGCTGTTTTTT. The variable domain in full, completed from reference TRBV19 and TRBJ2-2, reads DGGITQSPKYLFRKEGQNVTLSCEQNLNHDAMYWYRQDPGQGLRLIYYSQIVNDFQKGDIAEGYSVSREKKESFPLTVTSAQKNPTAFYLCASSAPSGRAGELFFGEGSRLTVL.

The chain is built from TRBV21-1 and TRBJ1-4. TRBV21-1 is listed as a pseudogene. The CDR3 runs to 15 residues. The CDR3 DNA reads TGTGCCAGCAGCAAAGGAGGGACCGTTAATGAAAAACTGTTTTTT. Translation: CASSKGGTVNEKLFF.

CDR3: CASSVEAGGNYGYTF. The CDR3 DNA is TGTGCCAGCAGCGTAGAAGCCGGGGGCAACTATGGCTACACCTTC. The J gene is TRBJ1-2, the V gene TRBV9, with D perhaps TRBD1 (6 bases). Germline V gives CDR1 SGDLS, CDR2 YYNGEE. V shed 0 bases and J shed 2 bases, with 11 bases lying between them. The CDR3 covers 15 residues.

This CDR3 is CASTSGRKVEAFF. The CDR3 nucleotides are TGTGCCAGCACATCAGGTCGGAAGGTCGAAGCTTTCTTT. The chain couples TRBV2 to TRBJ1-1, with unresolved D. Trimming stripped 7 bases from V and 8 bases from J, with 17 bases between. This CDR3 region has 13 residues. Germline V CDR1 and CDR2: SNHLY, FYNNEI.